This T cell receptor (beta chain) was recorded in a study of T cells in Graves' hyperthyroidism and ophthalmopathy. Study observations and caveats: A median around 6.4 months before onset, the model predicted ophthalmopathy. Among thyroid clonotypes expanded above 0.001, most also appeared in blood. A model built on 13 V-J features separated ophthalmopathy from stable hyperthyroidism.

TCR beta CDR3 regions were amplified from RNA transcripts. RT-PCR in the first round (using the HTBI primer set) targeted the TCR CDR3. MiXCR, run by TCRdb on the multiplex PCR reads, gives a single entry per CDR3 protein. The repertoire holds hundreds of thousands of distinct CDR3 sequences, 35% to 45% seen once, with approximately 8.7% in the top ten. Trimming took off 3 bases at V and 4 bases at J, with 12 bases between the two ends. The CDR3 runs 14 residues. With respect to this clonotype: The antigen is unknown.

Disease duration under 2 months; hyperthyroidism patients were aged 18 to 65. The chain employs TRBV12-3 or TRBV12-4 and TRBJ2-5; D unclear. This receptor was obtained from a man in his late teens or twenties with Graves' hyperthyroidism. Sample: blood. CDR3 sequence reads: CASSLKISIETQYF. Here the CDR3 DNA reads TGTGCCAGCAGTTTGAAGATATCAATAGAGACCCAGTACTTC.